Listed below are T cell receptor beta chains from one sample, sequenced in a study of cytomegalovirus exposure and HLA in healthy donors. TCRdb's table, derived via immunoSEQ multiplex PCR, lists solely in-frame clones and lacks some. Of 80,000 to 95,000 clones detected, 95% to 96% appear once; the ten largest clones hold approximately 1.3%. The sequenced sample was PBMCs. Source of these receptors: a woman under 30 in good health and CMV-seronegative. Both conserved end residues are part of each CDR3. Each record gives: J gene, D gene, V gene, clone size, CDR3 DNA, CDR3 protein. D genes are given only for firm matches. Expanded clones get a size class; other rows say once, few or many, or leave the size out.

>TRBJ1-1|NA|TRBV6-5|NA
TGTGCCAGCAGTCCGCATACAGGGAACACTGAAGCTTTCTTT
CASSPHTGNTEAFF
>TRBJ1-4|NA|TRBV5-1|NA
TGCGCCAGCAGCTCACAGAATGAAAAACTGTTTTTT
CASSSQNEKLFF
>TRBJ1-2|TRBD1|TRBV5-1|NA
TGCGCCAGCAGCTTGGGCAGGGGGAACTATGGCTACACCTTC
CASSLGRGNYGYTF
>TRBJ2-1|NA|TRBV7-9|NA
TGTGCCAGCAGCTTAACAGGGCCTGTGAGGTACAATGAGCAGTTCTTC
CASSLTGPVRYNEQFF
>TRBJ2-2|NA|TRBV5-4|NA
TGTGCCAGCAGCACCCGGGACTCTTTCACCGGGGAGCTGTTTTTT
CASSTRDSFTGELFF
>TRBJ2-1|TRBD2|TRBV11-3|once
TGTGCCAGCAGCCCTAGGACTAGCTCCAATGAGCAGTTCTTC
CASSPRTSSNEQFF
>TRBJ2-7|NA|TRBV2|NA
TGTGCCAGCACTCTCGGGAGCCCTCTCGAGCAGTACTTC
CASTLGSPLEQYF
>TRBJ1-2|TRBD1|TRBV4-1|NA
TGCGCCAGCAGCCAAAGATTACAGGGGAGATCCTATGGCTACACCTTC
CASSQRLQGRSYGYTF
>TRBJ2-1|NA|TRBV7-2|NA
TGTGCCAGCAGCTTAGGTGTCGGGAATGAGCAGTTCTTC
CASSLGVGNEQFF
>TRBJ2-2|NA|TRBV13|NA
TGTGCCAGCAGCTTAGTCTCGCGGGGAAGGAACACCGGGGAGCTGTTTTTT
CASSLVSRGRNTGELFF
>TRBJ2-5|NA|TRBV7-9|NA
TGTGCCAGCAGCTTAGCGAACAGGCAAGAGACCCAGTACTTC
CASSLANRQETQYF
>TRBJ1-1|NA|TRBV19|NA
TGTGCCAGTAGTATAGATCGCTGGACAGACCCCCCTGAAGCTTTCTTT
CASSIDRWTDPPEAFF
>TRBJ2-7|TRBD2|TRBV7-9|NA
TGTGCCAGCAGCTCCCTGGGAGGCGGGAGGGCCCTCGAGCAGTACTTC
CASSSLGGGRALEQYF
>TRBJ2-5|NA|TRBV19|NA
TGTGCCAGTAGTAGCCAGGGTGGGTCTCAAGAGACCCAGTACTTC
CASSSQGGSQETQYF
>TRBJ2-2|TRBD1|TRBV14|NA
TGTGCCAGCAGCCAAGATCTCGGGACAGTTAAACCCCAACGCCCCGGGGAGCTGTTTTTT
CASSQDLGTVKPQRPGELFF
>TRBJ2-1|TRBD2|TRBV4-2|NA
TGTGCCAGCAGCCCCCCTCTCCTAGCGGGAGGCTCCTTTAGCTCCTACAATGAGCAGTTCTTC
CASSPPLLAGGSFSSYNEQFF
>TRBJ2-7|NA|TRBV7-9|NA
TGTGCCAGCAGCCCCCGTCCAGGGTCCCCCTACGAGCAGTACTTC
CASSPRPGSPYEQYF
>TRBJ1-1|NA|TRBV6-5|NA
TGTGCCAGCAGTTACTCGATCTCACCTGGGTACACTAAAGCTTTCTTT
CASSYSISPGYTKAFF
>TRBJ2-2|TRBD2|TRBV28|NA
TGTGCCAGCAGTTTCCCCACTAGCGGGAGGGCCACCGGGGAGCTGTTTTTT
CASSFPTSGRATGELFF
>TRBJ1-3|NA|TRBV4-1|once
TGCGCCAGCAGCCAAGCCGGAGCGGCTGGAAACACCATATATTTT
CASSQAGAAGNTIYF
>TRBJ2-7|NA|TRBV19|NA
TGTGCCAGTAGTCTTGGGAGCTACGAGCAGTACTTC
CASSLGSYEQYF
>TRBJ2-5|TRBD2|TRBV29-1|NA
TGCAGCGTTGCCCGTCCTAGCGGGAGGGACGAGACCCAGTACTTC
CSVARPSGRDETQYF
>TRBJ1-1|NA|TRBV19|NA
TGTGCCAGTAGTAAGCTACGGGAGGGAAGAGAGCACACTGAAGCTTTCTTT
CASSKLREGREHTEAFF
>TRBJ1-3|TRBD1|TRBV18|NA
TGTGCCAGCTCACCTTTACAGGGGGCGGCTGGAAACACCATATATTTT
CASSPLQGAAGNTIYF
>TRBJ2-7|TRBD2|TRBV18|NA
TGTGCCAGCTCGCCCCTAGCGGGAGATCTCGAGCAGTACTTC
CASSPLAGDLEQYF
>TRBJ2-3|TRBD2|TRBV10-3|NA
TGTGCCATCAGTGTTGTTGCGGGAGGTACAGATACGCAGTATTTT
CAISVVAGGTDTQYF
>TRBJ2-1|TRBD2|TRBV27|NA
TGTGCCAGCAGTTTATATCCGCGGACTAGCGGGGATAACAATGAGCAGTTCTTC
CASSLYPRTSGDNNEQFF
>TRBJ2-3|TRBD2|TRBV27|NA
TGTGCCAGCAGTATTCCCCCGCTAGCGGGAGGGCCAGAGTCGGATACGCAGTATTTT
CASSIPPLAGGPESDTQYF
>TRBJ2-7|NA|TRBV5-6|few
TGTGCCAGCAGGCAGAGGGACACTTCCTACGAGCAGTACTTC
CASRQRDTSYEQYF
>TRBJ2-7|NA|TRBV19|NA
TGTGCCAAAGGAACGAATAGGGGCGGCTACGAGCAGTACTTC
CAKGTNRGGYEQYF
>TRBJ2-1|TRBD2|TRBV7-9|NA
TGTGCCAGCAGCCCACGACTTAGCGGGAGTCTTTCTTACAATGAGCAGTTCTTC
CASSPRLSGSLSYNEQFF
>TRBJ1-2|NA|TRBV29-1|NA
TGCAGCGTTGCTCCCGGGGCGGGGTTGTATGGCTACACCTTC
CSVAPGAGLYGYTF
>TRBJ1-4|NA|TRBV30|NA
TGTGCCTGGAGCCCAGTTGCAACTAATGAAAAACTGTTTTTT
CAWSPVATNEKLFF
>TRBJ1-2|NA|TRBV5-1|NA
TGCGCCAGCAGCCCCACGGCTAGCACCTATGGCTACACCTTC
CASSPTASTYGYTF
>TRBJ1-3|NA|TRBV7-2|NA
TGTGCCAGCAGCCCCGGGAGCTCTGGAAACACCATATATTTT
CASSPGSSGNTIYF